This record covers a single TCR beta chain. Its antigen is not identified. This entry belongs to a study of T cells in localized non-small cell lung cancer. Study-wide results and caveats: A median of about 58 of the top 100 tumor clones appeared in adjacent lung, which was paired and uninvolved. Greater blood T cell density accompanied longer overall survival. Uninvolved adjacent lung had the highest recorded T cell clonality, with tumor below it.

TCRdb's copy holds only in-frame clones and misses some; the assay was immunoSEQ multiplex PCR. The table has about 53,000 clones, over 70% seen once. V lost 5 bases, J lost 9 bases, and 10 bases lay in between. The CDR3 consists of 12 residues. Germline V gives CDR1 SNHLY, CDR2 FYNNEI. The rearrangement links TRBV2 to TRBJ1-4; D gene ambiguous. The material sequenced was peripheral blood mononuclear cells, taken before any cancer treatment. The TCR comes from a man between 40 and 75 years old with stage III lung adenocarcinoma. This CDR3 reads CASSISQQKLFF. DNA for the CDR3: TGTGCCAGCAGTATATCCCAGCAAAAACTGTTTTTT.